This is a list of T cell receptor beta chains from one sample in a study of shared clonotypes between healthy human individuals. TCRdb keeps only in-frame clones here, not all; method: immunoSEQ multiplex PCR. The data show some 2.3 million clones, approximately 95% seen once. The source material was naive CD4+ T cells from PBMCs. The receptors here all came from a man aged 18 to 35 in good health. Some clones in this sample may be carry-over from other donors' samples. Each CDR3 is given without its conserved first and last residue. A clone size is listed for some rows: how often the clone was seen (once, few, many), or a class if it is expanded.

13	TRBV5-1	TRBJ2-2	-	ASSFSGFETGELF
13	TRBV1	TRBJ2-1	-	TSSSEASGSYEQF
12	TRBV5-5	TRBJ1-1	-	ASSLAWPNAEAF
13	TRBV15	TRBJ1-4	-	ATSRDGMIREKLF
12	TRBV18	TRBJ2-7	-	ASSPLQGVDEQY
11	TRBV7-9	TRBJ1-1	-	ASSPGQGAGFF
12	TRBV27	TRBJ2-7	once	ASRWAGVSYEQY
12	TRBV6-1	TRBJ1-1	-	ASSGGGAFTEAF
13	TRBV7-2	TRBJ1-2	-	ASSLGPASNYGYT
11	TRBV2	TRBJ1-4	-	ASSEWGREKLF
12	TRBV2	TRBJ2-2	-	ASSAYRNTGELF
11	TRBV6-6	TRBJ1-1	-	ASSYSRTDSFF
12	TRBV19	TRBJ1-2	-	ASSGGQSIYGYT
14	TRBV7-5	TRBJ2-5	-	VRSNQKSTIQETQY
10	TRBV7-6	TRBJ2-5	-	ASSRVTLTQY
14	TRBV4-1	TRBJ2-7	-	ASSPRVGRTSYEQY
12	TRBV7-2	TRBJ2-7	-	ASSFQEGRGEQY
14	TRBV2	TRBJ2-5	-	ASSPLGLAGDETQY
13	TRBV6-5	TRBJ1-1	-	ASSYSLFMNTEAF
15	TRBV5-1	TRBJ2-5	-	ASSRTTTIGGGETQY
11	TRBV25-1	TRBJ1-1	-	ASSFNRGTEAF
11	TRBV14	TRBJ1-4	-	ASSQDFPGLLF
10	TRBV29-1	TRBJ2-5	-	SVDRGSETQY
12	TRBV10-3	TRBJ1-1	-	AISETGMNTEAF
14	TRBV5-1	TRBJ2-3	-	ASSFYPGEISDTQY
12	TRBV9	TRBJ1-2	once	ASSPTDSNYGYT
8	TRBV6-4	TRBJ1-1	once	AKVNTEAF
11	TRBV30	TRBJ2-6	-	AWSVPGINVLT
12	TRBV27	TRBJ2-7	once	ASSLVQAKGEQY
11	TRBV2	TRBJ2-1	-	ATKADRNNEQF
13	TRBV7-2	TRBJ2-5	-	ASSLGRGRQETQY
15	TRBV19	TRBJ2-6	-	ASSIRQASSGANVLT
10	TRBV7-9	TRBJ2-1	-	ASSRSYNEQF
11	TRBV25-1	TRBJ2-1	-	ASGPRPNNEQF
11	TRBV2	TRBJ2-1	-	ASGRDRGGEQF
13	TRBV4-1	TRBJ2-7	-	ASSRGTSGSYEQY
13	TRBV10-2	TRBJ1-2	-	ASSEKPDRGPSYT
17	TRBV28	TRBJ2-3	-	ASSFPRAGRPPSTDTQY
10	TRBV5-1	TRBJ2-1	-	ASSPEGYEQF
10	TRBV28	TRBJ2-7	-	ASSYGTSRQY
11	TRBV19	TRBJ2-1	-	ASQAAGVNEQF
12	TRBV7-2	TRBJ2-7	-	ASSFGHTNYEQY
21	TRBV15	TRBJ2-1	-	ATSSPSPDRGYSSGRSHNEQF
14	TRBV6-6	TRBJ1-5	-	ASTNSPRTGNQPQH
13	TRBV7-2	TRBJ1-1	few	ASSLLGQVNTEAF
13	TRBV5-1	TRBJ2-7	-	ASSVAAGTYYEQY
8	TRBV28	TRBJ1-2	-	ASSSSTYT